This T cell receptor (beta chain) was recovered during a study of cytomegalovirus exposure and HLA in healthy donors. Overall study findings and caveats: Most TCR beta V segments were productive about 90% or about 30% of the time in an earlier analysis. Among TCR sequences, most were rare, though some public TCRs appeared in many donors. HLA alleles showed associations with about 15,000 TCR beta sequences in a later analysis, at a 0.05 false discovery rate.

PCR primers comprised 60 Vbeta and 13 Jbeta primers. Clones were sequenced by immunoSEQ multiplex PCR, and TCRdb holds only the in-frame ones, with some missing. The top ten hold less than 3.5% of the sample, which has some 150,000 clones, 64% seen once. V lost 4 bases and J lost 8; bases outside the gene matches: 6. CDR3 length: 13 amino acids. Germline V gives CDR1 MDHEN, CDR2 SYDVKM. This clone was detected only a few times. The antigen remains unidentified. Sequencing was performed on PBMCs. The chain carries TRBV28 and TRBJ1-2; the match to TRBD1 covers 8 bases. The sequence came from a woman in her 30s in good health and CMV-seropositive. The chain's CDR3 is CASSWAGGGGYTF. In DNA form, the CDR3 reads TGTGCCAGCAGTTGGGCAGGGGGCGGGGGCTACACCTTC.